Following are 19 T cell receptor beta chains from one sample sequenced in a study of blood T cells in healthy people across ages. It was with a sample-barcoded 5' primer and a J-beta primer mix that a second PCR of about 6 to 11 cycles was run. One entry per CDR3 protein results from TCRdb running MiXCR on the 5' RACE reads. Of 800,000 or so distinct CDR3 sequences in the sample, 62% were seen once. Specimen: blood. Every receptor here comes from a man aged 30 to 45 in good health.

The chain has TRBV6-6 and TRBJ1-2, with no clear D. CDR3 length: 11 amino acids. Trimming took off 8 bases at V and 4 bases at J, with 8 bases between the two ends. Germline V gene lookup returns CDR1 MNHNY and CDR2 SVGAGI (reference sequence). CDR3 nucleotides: TGTGCCAGCGGTCAGACCTATGGCTACACCTTC. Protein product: CASGQTYGYTF.

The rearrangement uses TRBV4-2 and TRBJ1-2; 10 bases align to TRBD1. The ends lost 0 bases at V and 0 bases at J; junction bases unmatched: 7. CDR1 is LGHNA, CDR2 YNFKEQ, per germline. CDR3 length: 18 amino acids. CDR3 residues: CASSQDPPGTGANYGYTF. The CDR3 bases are TGTGCCAGCAGCCAAGATCCTCCGGGGACAGGGGCTAACTATGGCTACACCTTC.

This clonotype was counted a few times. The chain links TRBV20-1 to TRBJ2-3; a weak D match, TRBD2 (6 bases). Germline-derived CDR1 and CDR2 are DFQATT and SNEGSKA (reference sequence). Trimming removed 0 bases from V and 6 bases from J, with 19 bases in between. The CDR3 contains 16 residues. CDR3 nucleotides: TGCAGTGCTAGAGATAGTAGACGGGGGTCGGCTGATACGCAGTATTTT. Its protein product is CSARDSRRGSADTQYF.

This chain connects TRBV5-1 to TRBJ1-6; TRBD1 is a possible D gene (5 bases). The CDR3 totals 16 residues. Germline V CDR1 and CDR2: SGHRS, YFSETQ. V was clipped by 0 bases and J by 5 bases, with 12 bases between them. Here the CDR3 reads CASSLVGAFHNSPLHF. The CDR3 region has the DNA TGCGCCAGCAGCTTGGTCGGGGCGTTCCATAATTCACCCCTCCACTTT.

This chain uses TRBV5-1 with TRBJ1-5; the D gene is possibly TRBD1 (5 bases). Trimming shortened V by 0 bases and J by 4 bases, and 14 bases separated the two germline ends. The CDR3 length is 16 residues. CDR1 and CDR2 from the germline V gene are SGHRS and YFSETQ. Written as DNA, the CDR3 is TGCGCCAGCAGCTTGGGCACCGGGGGTTGGAATCAGCCCCAGCATTTT. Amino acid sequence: CASSLGTGGWNQPQHF.

The CDR3 DNA is TGTGCCAGCAGTTTATCGCCGAACGGGGAAGAAAAACTGTTTTTT. Protein product: CASSLSPNGEEKLFF. V usage is TRBV7-9 and J usage is TRBJ1-4; D uncertain. V lost 6 bases and J 8 bases, leaving 19 bases between the germline ends. Germline V gene data show CDR1 as SEHNR and CDR2 as FQNEAQ (reference sequence). The CDR3 covers 15 residues.

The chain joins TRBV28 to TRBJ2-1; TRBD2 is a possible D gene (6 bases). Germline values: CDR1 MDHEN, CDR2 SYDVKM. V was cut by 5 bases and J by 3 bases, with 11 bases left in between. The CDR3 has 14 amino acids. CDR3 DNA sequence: TGTGCCAGCAGTAAGTGGGGGGTCTACAATGAGCAGTTCTTC. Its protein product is CASSKWGVYNEQFF.

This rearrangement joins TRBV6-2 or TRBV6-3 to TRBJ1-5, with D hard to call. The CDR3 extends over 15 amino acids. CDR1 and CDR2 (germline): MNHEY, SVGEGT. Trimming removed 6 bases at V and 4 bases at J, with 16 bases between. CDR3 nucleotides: TGTGCCAGCAGAAATACCGGACGGCTAAATCAGCCCCAGCATTTT. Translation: CASRNTGRLNQPQHF.

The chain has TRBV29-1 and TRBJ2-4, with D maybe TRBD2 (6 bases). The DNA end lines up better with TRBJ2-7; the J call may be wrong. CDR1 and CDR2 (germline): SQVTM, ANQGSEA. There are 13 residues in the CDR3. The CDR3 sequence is CSVAWDSSYEQYF. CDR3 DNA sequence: TGCAGCGTTGCATGGGACTCTTCCTACGAGCAGTACTTC.

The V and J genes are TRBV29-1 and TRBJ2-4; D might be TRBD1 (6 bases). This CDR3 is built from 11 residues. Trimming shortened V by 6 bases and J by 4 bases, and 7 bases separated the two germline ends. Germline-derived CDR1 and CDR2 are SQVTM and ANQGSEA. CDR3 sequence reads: CSVGQKNIQYF. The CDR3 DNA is TGCAGCGTCGGACAGAAAAACATTCAGTACTTC.

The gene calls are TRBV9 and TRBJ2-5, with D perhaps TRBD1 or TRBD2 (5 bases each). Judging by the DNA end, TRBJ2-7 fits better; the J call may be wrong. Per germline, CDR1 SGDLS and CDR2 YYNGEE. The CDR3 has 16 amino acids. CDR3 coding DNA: TGTGCCAGCAGCGTAGGAGGGGACCTGAGGCACTACGAGCAGTACTTC. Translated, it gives CASSVGGDLRHYEQYF.

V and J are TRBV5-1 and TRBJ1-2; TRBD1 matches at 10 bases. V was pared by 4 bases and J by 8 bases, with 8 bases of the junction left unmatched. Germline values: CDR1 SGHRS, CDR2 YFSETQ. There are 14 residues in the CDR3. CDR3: CASSQTGTGVGYTF. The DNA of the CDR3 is TGCGCCAGCAGCCAGACCGGGACAGGGGTAGGCTACACCTTC.

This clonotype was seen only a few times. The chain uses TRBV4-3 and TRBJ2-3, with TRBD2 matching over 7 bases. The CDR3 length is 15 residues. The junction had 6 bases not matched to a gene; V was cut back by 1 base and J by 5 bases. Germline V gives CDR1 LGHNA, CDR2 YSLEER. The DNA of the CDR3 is TGCGCCAGCAGCCAAGGACTAGCTATCGGAGATACGCAGTATTTT. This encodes CASSQGLAIGDTQYF.

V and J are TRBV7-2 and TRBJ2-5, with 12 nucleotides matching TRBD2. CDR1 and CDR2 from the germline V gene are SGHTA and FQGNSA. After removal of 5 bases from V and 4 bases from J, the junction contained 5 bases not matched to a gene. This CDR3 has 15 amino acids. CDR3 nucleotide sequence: TGTGCCAGCAGCCGAGGGACTAGCGGGTTAGAGACCCAGTACTTC. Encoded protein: CASSRGTSGLETQYF.

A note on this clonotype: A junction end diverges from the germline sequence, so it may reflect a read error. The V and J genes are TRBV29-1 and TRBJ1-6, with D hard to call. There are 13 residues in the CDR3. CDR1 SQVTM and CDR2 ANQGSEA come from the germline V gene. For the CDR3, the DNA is TGCAGCGTTCTATCGGGCCTGAATTCACCCCCCCACTTT. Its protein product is CSVLSGLNSPPHF.

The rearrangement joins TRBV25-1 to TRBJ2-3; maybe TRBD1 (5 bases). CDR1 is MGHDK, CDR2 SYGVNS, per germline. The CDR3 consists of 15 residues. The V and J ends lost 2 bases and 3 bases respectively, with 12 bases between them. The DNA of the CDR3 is TGTGCCAGCAGTGAAGAAGCAGGGTGGACAGATACGCAGTATTTT. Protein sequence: CASSEEAGWTDTQYF.

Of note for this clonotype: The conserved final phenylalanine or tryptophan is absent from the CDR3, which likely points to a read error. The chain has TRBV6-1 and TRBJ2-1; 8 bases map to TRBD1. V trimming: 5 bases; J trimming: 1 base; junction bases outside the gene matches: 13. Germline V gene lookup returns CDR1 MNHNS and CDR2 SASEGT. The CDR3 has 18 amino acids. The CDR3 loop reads CASSPEPGGPSSYNEQFL. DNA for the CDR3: TGTGCCAGCAGTCCGGAGCCAGGGGGCCCCTCTTCCTACAATGAGCAGTTCCTC.

The CDR3 nucleotides are TGCAGCTTCAAACAGGACCTCTCTGGAAACACCATATATTTT. As protein: CSFKQDLSGNTIYF. This chain joins TRBV29-1 and TRBJ1-3, with D possibly matching TRBD1 (5 bases). Germline lookup yields CDR1 SQVTM and CDR2 ANQGSEA. The V end was cut by 8 bases, the J end by 0 bases, with 14 bases between. The CDR3 has 14 residues.

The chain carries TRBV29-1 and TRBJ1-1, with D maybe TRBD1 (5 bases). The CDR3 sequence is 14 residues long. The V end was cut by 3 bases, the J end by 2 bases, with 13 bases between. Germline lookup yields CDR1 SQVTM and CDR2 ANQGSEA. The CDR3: CSVETGGINTEAFF. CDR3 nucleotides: TGCAGCGTTGAGACGGGGGGGATTAACACTGAAGCTTTCTTT.